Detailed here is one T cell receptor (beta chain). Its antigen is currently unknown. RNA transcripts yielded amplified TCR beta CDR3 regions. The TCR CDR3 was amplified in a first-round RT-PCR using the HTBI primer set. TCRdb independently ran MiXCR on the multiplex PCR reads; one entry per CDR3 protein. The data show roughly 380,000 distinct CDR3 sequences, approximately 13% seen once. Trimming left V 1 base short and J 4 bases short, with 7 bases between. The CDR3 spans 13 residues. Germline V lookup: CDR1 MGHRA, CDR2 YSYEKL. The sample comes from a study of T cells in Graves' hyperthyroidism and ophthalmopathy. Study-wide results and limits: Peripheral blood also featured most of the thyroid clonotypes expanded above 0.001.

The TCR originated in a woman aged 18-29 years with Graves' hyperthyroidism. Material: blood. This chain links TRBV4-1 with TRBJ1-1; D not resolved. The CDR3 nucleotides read TGCGCCAGCAGCCAAGGGGATGGCACTGAAGCTTTCTTT. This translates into CASSQGDGTEAFF.